The TCR beta chain described here comes from a study of T-cell reconstitution after alpha-beta-depleted transplantation in children. Study outcomes and limitations: Surviving recipient T cells and intrathymic progenitors accounted for some patients' high TCRbeta diversity at day 60. It was newly produced T cells that mostly accounted for T-cell counts and diversity one year after transplant. Expanded graft clones, several hundred of them, were reportedly the source of alpha-beta T cells about two months after transplant.

Library preparation (for TCRbeta) was performed with unique molecular identifiers. MiXCR, run by TCRdb on the PCR reads, gives a single entry per CDR3 protein. The sample shows hundreds of thousands of distinct CDR3 sequences, 10% of them seen only once. Germline CDR1 reads ENHRY; CDR2 reads SYGVKD. The CDR3 contains 15 residues. With 8 bases clipped from V and 5 bases from J, the junction kept 15 bases outside the gene matches. This clonotype showed up many times. Its specificity is not known. The chain employs TRBV10-3 and TRBJ2-7, with 7 bases matching TRBD1. This clonotype was sampled from a boy younger than two with acute myeloid leukemia, due to receive a stem cell transplant. Sample: PBMCs, taken before TCRalphabeta/CD19-depleted stem cell transplant. CDR3 in amino acids: CAILSSMTGRNEQYF. The CDR3 nucleotides are TGTGCCATCTTATCCTCAATGACAGGGAGAAACGAGCAGTACTTC.